This record covers a single TCR beta chain. Researchers ran the PCR with 60 Vbeta and 13 Jbeta primers. Clones were read by immunoSEQ multiplex PCR, and TCRdb kept only the in-frame ones, dropping some. The data hold about 140,000 clones, with roughly 78% observed a single time. V shed 4 bases, J shed 5 bases, and the junction held 5 bases outside the gene matches. CDR1 is MNHEY and CDR2 is SVGAGI in the germline V gene. The CDR3 loop spans 15 amino acids. This sample is part of a study of cytomegalovirus exposure and HLA in healthy donors. This chain joins TRBV6-5 and TRBJ2-4; TRBD1 agrees at 10 bases. The sequencing sample was made of PBMCs. The TCR sequence derives from a man aged 18 to 29 in good health and CMV-seropositive. This chain's CDR3 is CASSSPGQGQNIQYF. The CDR3 nucleotides read TGTGCCAGCAGTTCACCGGGACAGGGGCAAAACATTCAGTACTTC.